A single T cell receptor beta chain is shown here with its context. Antigen: not known. The data stem from a study of T cell responses to AZD1222 COVID-19 vaccine. The study's findings and limits: Among AZD1222 vaccinees, only six or seven were seropositive at baseline. The study found vaccine-associated CD4 TCRs spanning spike, dominant at 160-218 and 743-854. A mostly white British donor set with more females was recruited, and clonal diversity was possibly underestimated. None of the repertoires were sampled until the peak T cell response had passed.

Repertoires were generated with immunoSEQ multiplex PCR, while TCRdb's copy carries only in-frame clones and drops some. This sample has 110,000 to 150,000 clones, with over 75% found just once. This CDR3 has 14 residues. Per germline, CDR1 LNHDA and CDR2 SQIVND (reference sequence). Trimming shortened V by 3 bases and J by 0 bases, and 6 bases separated the two germline ends. The TCR comes from an adult in good health. The source material was peripheral blood, sampled on day 0 of AZD1222 vaccination. The gene calls are TRBV19 and TRBJ1-3; D gene ambiguous. CDR3 DNA sequence: TGTGCCAGTAGTATCCGATCCTCTGGAAACACCATATATTTT. This sequence encodes CASSIRSSGNTIYF.